A single sample is the source of the 28 T cell receptor beta chains below, sequenced in a study of blood T cell repertoires in COVID-19. Sequencing used immunoSEQ multiplex PCR; TCRdb keeps in-frame clones, though not all of them. The sample has 150,000 to 200,000 clones, about 87% seen once. Material for sequencing was peripheral blood. The receptor source for this set is a man in his sixties with acute or convalescent COVID-19.

This chain links TRBV24-1 with TRBJ1-2; 10 bases match TRBD1. The ends lost 5 bases at V and 7 bases at J; junction bases unmatched: 3. Germline V gene sequence: CDR1 KGHDR, CDR2 SFDVKD. The CDR3 consists of 13 residues. CDR3 coding DNA: TGTGCCACCAGTGGCCGGGACAGGGGTGGCTACACCTTC. Its protein product is CATSGRDRGGYTF.

V gene TRBV2 combines with J gene TRBJ2-1; D is ambiguous. CDR1 and CDR2 (germline): SNHLY, FYNNEI. Trimming took 3 bases from V and 0 from J, leaving 6 bases between them. The CDR3 loop spans 14 amino acids. The CDR3 sequence is CASSERYSYNEQFF. CDR3 nucleotides: TGTGCCAGCAGTGAGAGGTACTCCTACAATGAGCAGTTCTTC.

The chain carries TRBV9 and TRBJ2-1, with D possibly being TRBD2 (7 bases). Trimming stripped 0 bases from V and 2 bases from J, with 18 bases between. This CDR3 region has 18 residues. Germline CDR1 reads SGDLS; CDR2 reads YYNGEE. DNA for the CDR3: TGTGCCAGCAGCGTAGGGGGGCAGGGACTACCTACCTACAATGAGCAGTTCTTC. Translating it yields CASSVGGQGLPTYNEQFF.

The rearrangement links TRBV21-1 to TRBJ1-5. TRBV21-1 is a listed pseudogene. This CDR3 comprises 15 residues. The CDR3 here is CASSKGGVSGQPQHF. The DNA of the CDR3 is TGTGCCAGCAGCAAAGGAGGCGTCTCGGGTCAGCCCCAGCATTTT.

This clone was detected only a few times. J is TRBJ2-7 and V is TRBV9; 9 bases map to TRBD2. This CDR3 region has 15 residues. Germline V lookup: CDR1 SGDLS, CDR2 YYNGEE. V shed 0 bases and J 2 bases; nucleotides not matched to a gene: 3. CDR3 in DNA: TGTGCCAGCAGCGTAGGACTAGCGGAAACCTACGAGCAGTACTTC. Its translation is CASSVGLAETYEQYF.

The rearrangement uses TRBV19 and TRBJ1-1, with 7 bases aligning to TRBD1. The CDR3 has 14 amino acids. With V trimmed by 6 bases and J by 3 bases, 7 bases remained unmatched. Per the germline V gene, CDR1 is LNHDA and CDR2 is SQIVND (reference sequence). CDR3 protein: CASSMNDRDTEAFF. The CDR3, as DNA: TGTGCCAGTAGCATGAACGACAGGGACACTGAAGCTTTCTTT.

This clone was seen more than once but under ten times. The chain couples TRBV19 to TRBJ2-2; TRBD1 matches 8 bases. The CDR3 has 14 amino acids. J was trimmed by 6 bases and V by 6 bases; bases with no gene match: 6. Germline-derived CDR1 and CDR2 are LNHDA and SQIVND (reference sequence). This CDR3 reads CASSTQGGPGELFF. CDR3 DNA: TGTGCCAGTAGCACACAGGGGGGCCCCGGGGAGCTGTTTTTT.

V gene TRBV11-1 combines with J gene TRBJ2-1; the match to TRBD2 covers 9 bases. V lost 4 bases to trimming and J lost 9 bases; unmatched junction nucleotides: 4. The germline CDR1 and CDR2 sequences are SGHAT and FQDESV (reference sequence). This CDR3 contains 13 residues. Written as DNA, the CDR3 is TGTGCCAGCAGCTCTAGCGGGGTGAGTGAGCAGTTCTTC. Residues: CASSSSGVSEQFF. The variable domain in full, completed from reference TRBV11-1 and TRBJ2-1, reads EAEVAQSPRYKITEKSQAVAFWCDPISGHATLYWYRQILGQGPELLVQFQDESVVDDSQLPKDRFSAERLKGVDSTLKIQPAELGDSAMYLCASSSSGVSEQFFGPGTRLTVL.

This clone came up a few times. The CDR3 is CASSEVAGYEQYV. The CDR3 coding sequence is TGTGCCAGTAGTGAGGTAGCGGGGTACGAGCAGTACGTC. The chain combines TRBV19 with TRBJ2-7; 8 bases align to TRBD2. The CDR3 length is 13 residues. The germline V gene encodes CDR1 LNHDA and CDR2 SQIVND (reference sequence). The V segment lost 5 bases and the J segment 4 bases; nucleotides outside the gene matches: 4.

This chain links TRBV5-4 with TRBJ2-3, with a weak D call TRBD1 (5 bases). The CDR3 spans 13 residues. The V gene's germline CDR1 is SGHNT and CDR2 YYREEE (reference sequence). Trimming stripped 5 bases from V and 6 bases from J, with 13 bases between. Here the CDR3 reads CASRGQGRDTQYF. The CDR3, as DNA: TGTGCCAGCAGGGGTCAGGGCCGTGATACGCAGTATTTT.

The chain uses TRBV7-9 and TRBJ1-1; D is ambiguous. CDR1 and CDR2 from the germline V gene are SEHNR and FQNEAQ (reference sequence). The CDR3 is made up of 15 amino acids. The V and J ends lost 5 bases and 4 bases respectively, with 17 bases between them. The CDR3 protein is CASSDRRVGGTEAFF. The CDR3 DNA sequence: TGTGCCAGCAGCGACCGTCGGGTAGGCGGCACTGAAGCTTTCTTT.

V is TRBV4-3 and J is TRBJ1-5, with D possibly being TRBD1 (5 bases). The V end lost 0 bases, the J end lost 7 bases, and 16 bases lay between the germline ends. The CDR3 has 16 amino acids. CDR1 LGHNA and CDR2 YSLEER come from the germline V gene. This chain's CDR3 is CASSQDRWGGDQPQHF. Here the CDR3 DNA reads TGCGCCAGCAGCCAAGACAGATGGGGGGGGGACCAGCCCCAGCATTTT.

The rearrangement uses TRBV12-3 or TRBV12-4 and TRBJ1-6; D may be TRBD1 (5 bases). This CDR3 region has 13 residues. With 3 bases removed from V and 10 bases from J, the gap between germline ends came to 10 bases. The CDR3 loop reads CASSFGGYSPLHF. The DNA of the CDR3 is TGTGCCAGCAGTTTTGGGGGGTACTCACCCCTCCACTTT.

This chain uses TRBV15 with TRBJ1-6; tentative D call: TRBD1 (5 bases). V dropped 0 bases and J dropped 10 bases, with 13 bases sitting between them. This CDR3 comprises 15 residues. Germline V CDR1 and CDR2: LNHNV, YYDKDF (reference sequence). The CDR3 reads CATSRDSAPGSPLHF. The CDR3 bases are TGTGCCACCAGCAGAGATTCCGCCCCAGGGTCACCCCTCCACTTT.

Only one count was recorded for this clone. The chain employs TRBV27 and TRBJ1-1, with D possibly TRBD1 on 5 matching bases. Deletions cut 6 bases from V and 1 base from J, with 15 bases between. Germline-derived CDR1 and CDR2 are MNHEY and SMNVEV (reference sequence). This CDR3 region has 15 residues. The CDR3 nucleotides read TGTGCCAGCAGCCCCAGACCAGGGCAGAACACTGAAGCTTTCTTT. Protein sequence: CASSPRPGQNTEAFF.

This clone was seen a few times. The rearrangement links TRBV19 to TRBJ1-2; no clear D gene. Trimming pared 6 bases from V and 0 bases from J, leaving 5 bases between. CDR1 LNHDA and CDR2 SQIVND come from the germline V gene (reference sequence). The CDR3 sequence is 12 residues long. In DNA form, the CDR3 reads TGTGCCAGTAGGGAGACTAACTATGGCTACACCTTC. Encoded protein: CASRETNYGYTF.

The chain uses TRBV9 and TRBJ1-2; TRBD1 agrees at 9 bases. The CDR3 is made up of 15 amino acids. CDR1 and CDR2 from the germline V gene are SGDLS and YYNGEE. V lost 0 bases and J lost 7; bases outside the gene matches: 7. CDR3 protein: CASSVEDRGVSGYTF. CDR3 nucleotide sequence: TGTGCCAGCAGCGTAGAGGACAGGGGAGTATCTGGCTACACCTTC.

The chain employs TRBV4-3 and TRBJ2-7; D perhaps matches TRBD1 (6 bases). There are 16 residues in the CDR3. The ends were cut back, 1 base at V and 2 bases at J, with 15 bases in the middle. Germline CDR1 reads LGHNA; CDR2 reads YSLEER. CDR3 DNA sequence: TGCGCCAGCAGCCAAGGGATCCGGGACATGACCTACGAGCAGTACTTC. Protein: CASSQGIRDMTYEQYF.

This clone has a single count. V is TRBV19 and J is TRBJ1-4; no clear D. The CDR3 consists of 13 residues. The V gene's germline CDR1 is LNHDA and CDR2 SQIVND (reference sequence). V shed 3 bases and J shed 5 bases, with 7 bases lying between them. The CDR3 nucleotides read TGTGCCAGTAGTATCTACCGCAATGAAAAACTGTTTTTT. This encodes CASSIYRNEKLFF.

This clone is a singleton in its sample. J is TRBJ2-1 and V is TRBV7-3; TRBD2 matches at 9 bases. The germline V gene has CDR1 SGHTA and CDR2 FQGTGA. The CDR3 totals 14 residues. V shed 11 bases and J 6 bases; nucleotides not matched to a gene: 11. CDR3 sequence: CADTSGGQGNEQFF. Written as DNA, the CDR3 is TGTGCCGACACGAGCGGGGGGCAAGGCAATGAGCAGTTCTTC.

This chain connects TRBV19 to TRBJ2-3; the D gene is possibly TRBD2 (7 bases). Trimming pared 5 bases from V and 2 bases from J, leaving 17 bases between. Germline V gene sequence: CDR1 LNHDA, CDR2 SQIVND (reference sequence). The CDR3 runs 16 residues. The CDR3: CASSVPDAGATDTQYF. The CDR3 DNA sequence: TGTGCCAGTAGTGTCCCGGATGCGGGGGCCACAGATACGCAGTATTTT.

This chain uses TRBV19 with TRBJ2-3, with no clear D. V shed 6 bases and J shed 4 bases, with 5 bases lying between them. CDR1 and CDR2 (germline): LNHDA, SQIVND (reference sequence). This CDR3 has 11 residues. The CDR3 coding sequence is TGTGCCAGTAGGCGCGCAGATACGCAGTATTTT. Its translation is CASRRADTQYF. Filled out from reference TRBV19 and TRBJ2-3, the complete variable domain reads DGGITQSPKYLFRKEGQNVTLSCEQNLNHDAMYWYRQDPGQGLRLIYYSQIVNDFQKGDIAEGYSVSREKKESFPLTVTSAQKNPTAFYLCASRRADTQYFGPGTRLTVL.

The rearrangement joins TRBV19 to TRBJ2-2, with a possible D match to TRBD2 (7 bases). Germline CDR1 LNHDA, CDR2 SQIVND (reference sequence). The CDR3 is made up of 17 amino acids. Trimming stripped 5 bases from V and 2 bases from J, with 18 bases between. The DNA of the CDR3 is TGTGCCAGTAGTCCCCCCGGCGGGGGCCTTAACACCGGGGAGCTGTTTTTT. Encoded protein: CASSPPGGGLNTGELFF.

The chain uses TRBV19 and TRBJ1-4; a possible D gene is TRBD1 (6 bases). Trimming took 3 bases from V and 5 from J, leaving 13 bases between them. The CDR3 is made up of 15 amino acids. Germline V lookup: CDR1 LNHDA, CDR2 SQIVND (reference sequence). The DNA of the CDR3 is TGTGCCAGTAGTATTCCGACAGGCCTGAATGAAAAACTGTTTTTT. Translation gives CASSIPTGLNEKLFF.

The rearrangement uses TRBV10-1 and TRBJ2-6; no definite D call. CDR3 length equals 14 residues. CDR1 and CDR2 from the germline V gene are WNHNN and SYGVQD (reference sequence). Trimming took 7 bases from V and 0 from J, leaving 7 bases between them. Here the CDR3 DNA reads TGCGCCAGCACTCGTAGCTCTGGGGCCAACGTCCTGACTTTC. Amino acid sequence: CASTRSSGANVLTF.

The V and J genes are TRBV12-3 or TRBV12-4 and TRBJ1-1; a weak D match, TRBD1 (6 bases). V was pared by 8 bases and J by 1 base, with 11 bases between. This CDR3 has 13 residues. DNA for the CDR3: TGTGCCAGCGGGATGGGACAGAACACTGAAGCTTTCTTT. It encodes CASGMGQNTEAFF.

This clone was recorded a few times. The gene calls are TRBV7-3 and TRBJ2-1; 9 bases match TRBD2. In germline, CDR1 is SGHTA, CDR2 FQGTGA. The CDR3 length is 15 residues. J gave up 6 bases and V 4 bases, and 7 bases lay outside the gene matches. CDR3 in amino acids: CASSSPPSGVNEQFF. The CDR3 DNA follows: TGTGCCAGCAGCTCACCACCTAGCGGGGTCAATGAGCAGTTCTTC.

V usage is TRBV18 and J usage is TRBJ1-1; TRBD1 aligns across 9 bases. This CDR3 is 13 amino acids long. The germline V gene has CDR1 KGHSH and CDR2 LQKENI. The junction had 10 bases not matched to a gene; V was cut back by 6 bases and J by 11 bases. This chain's CDR3 is CASSPKGTGLAFF. CDR3 DNA sequence: TGTGCCAGCTCCCCTAAGGGGACAGGGCTTGCTTTCTTT.